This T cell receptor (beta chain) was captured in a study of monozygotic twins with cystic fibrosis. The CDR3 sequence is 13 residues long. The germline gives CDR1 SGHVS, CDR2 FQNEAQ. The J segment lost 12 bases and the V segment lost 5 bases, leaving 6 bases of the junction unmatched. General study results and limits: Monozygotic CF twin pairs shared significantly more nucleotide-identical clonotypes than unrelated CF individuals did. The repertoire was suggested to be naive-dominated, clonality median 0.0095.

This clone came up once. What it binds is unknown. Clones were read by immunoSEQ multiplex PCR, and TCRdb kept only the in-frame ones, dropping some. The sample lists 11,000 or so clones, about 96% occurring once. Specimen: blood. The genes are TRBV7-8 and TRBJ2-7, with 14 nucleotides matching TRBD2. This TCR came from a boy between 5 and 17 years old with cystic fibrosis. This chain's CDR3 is CASSPGLAGATYF. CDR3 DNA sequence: TGTGCCAGCAGCCCGGGACTAGCGGGAGCCACGTACTTC.